The rows below give T cell receptor beta chains drawn from one sample of a study of blood T cell repertoires in COVID-19. Assay: immunoSEQ multiplex PCR; the TCRdb copy retains only in-frame clones and omits some. The top ten hold approximately 1.5% of the sample, which has 250,000 to 350,000 clones, 84% seen once. The material sequenced was peripheral blood. These receptors all come from a human donor with COVID-19, enrolled during active disease. The donor label of this sample is uncertain. CDR3s include the opening cysteine and the closing phenylalanine or tryptophan. The D gene is left open where the match is weak. Rows give clone size only sometimes, using once, few, many, or a class for an expanded clone.

D	J	size	V	CDR3	DNA
TRBD1	TRBJ1-1	.	TRBV29-1	CSGRGQGGTEAFF	TGCAGCGGGAGGGGACAGGGAGGGACTGAAGCTTTCTTT
TRBD1	TRBJ2-3	.	TRBV19	CASSNRRTGGLTDTQYF	TGTGCCAGTAGTAACCGAAGGACAGGCGGTCTGACAGATACGCAGTATTTT
TRBD1	TRBJ1-4	.	TRBV4-3	CASSQDMRTGTGAEKLFF	TGCGCCAGCAGCCAAGATATGAGAACGGGGACAGGGGCCGAAAAACTGTTTTTT
TRBD1	TRBJ1-2	.	TRBV25-1	CASSDRGDRNYGYTF	TGTGCCAGCAGTGACCGTGGGGACAGGAACTATGGCTACACCTTC
.	TRBJ2-7	.	TRBV19	CASSVGSFQGEQYF	TGTGCCAGTAGTGTCGGTTCATTTCAGGGCGAGCAGTACTTC
.	TRBJ1-5	few	TRBV5-8	CASKIPQQPQHF	TGTGCCAGCAAAATACCCCAGCAGCCCCAGCATTTT
.	TRBJ1-2	few	TRBV7-3	CASSSTGNYGYTF	TGTGCCAGCAGCTCGACAGGAAACTATGGCTACACCTTC
TRBD1	TRBJ1-4	.	TRBV7-9	CASSPPTGVDEKLFF	TGTGCCAGCAGCCCCCCGACAGGGGTGGATGAAAAACTGTTTTTT
TRBD1	TRBJ1-1	.	TRBV3-1/TRBV3-2	CASSQGGQGWAFF	TGTGCCAGCAGCCAAGGAGGACAGGGTTGGGCTTTCTTT
TRBD2	TRBJ2-1	.	TRBV11-1	CASSVGLAVYNEQFF	TGTGCCAGCAGTGTGGGACTAGCGGTTTACAATGAGCAGTTCTTC
.	TRBJ2-1	.	TRBV6-5	CAVRRGRNEQFF	TGTGCCGTCCGGCGGGGACGGAATGAGCAGTTCTTC
.	TRBJ1-1	.	TRBV12-3/TRBV12-4	CASRFTENTEAFF	TGTGCCAGCAGATTTACAGAGAACACTGAAGCTTTCTTT
.	TRBJ2-1	.	TRBV10-3	CAISEVDEQFF	TGTGCCATCAGTGAGGTAGATGAGCAGTTCTTC
.	TRBJ2-1	.	TRBV18	CASSLHQFGGDEQFF	TGTGCCAGCTCGCTCCATCAGTTCGGGGGAGACGAGCAGTTCTTC
TRBD2	TRBJ2-2	.	TRBV6-5	CASIVLAGATGELFF	TGTGCCAGCATTGTCCTAGCGGGAGCCACCGGGGAGCTGTTTTTT
TRBD2	TRBJ2-7	once	TRBV28	CASSPGVAGAYEQYF	TGTGCCAGCAGCCCTGGGGTAGCGGGAGCCTACGAGCAGTACTTC
TRBD1	TRBJ2-5	.	TRBV7-2	CASSMGTGGRETQYF	TGTGCCAGCAGCATGGGGACAGGGGGACGAGAGACCCAGTACTTC
.	TRBJ1-1	.	TRBV11-2	CASSPTRTQNTEAFF	TGTGCCAGCAGCCCAACTCGCACTCAGAACACTGAAGCTTTCTTT
TRBD2	TRBJ2-1	.	TRBV9	CASSVDISGPRNEQFF	TGTGCCAGCAGCGTTGACATTAGCGGGCCCCGCAATGAGCAGTTCTTC
TRBD2	TRBJ2-2	.	TRBV29-1	CSVLAGAHTGELFF	TGCAGCGTTCTAGCGGGAGCCCACACCGGGGAGCTGTTTTTT
TRBD2	TRBJ2-1	.	TRBV5-1	CASSSGTSGYNEQFF	TGCGCCAGCAGTTCGGGGACTAGCGGATACAATGAGCAGTTCTTC
.	TRBJ1-4	.	TRBV10-1	CASSEMGGTGNEKLFF	TGCGCCAGCAGTGAAATGGGGGGTACGGGGAATGAAAAACTGTTTTTT
TRBD1	TRBJ2-3	.	TRBV28	CASSPDRSTDTQYF	TGTGCCAGCAGTCCGGACAGGAGCACAGATACGCAGTATTTT
.	TRBJ2-2	once	TRBV11-3	CASSLDSTRTGELFF	TGTGCCAGCAGCTTAGATTCCACGAGAACCGGGGAGCTGTTTTTT
.	TRBJ2-1	.	TRBV7-3	CASSLGLVENNEQFF	TGTGCCAGCAGCTTAGGACTTGTGGAGAACAATGAGCAGTTCTTC
.	TRBJ2-5	.	TRBV6-6	CASRDRRVRQTQYF	TGTGCCAGCAGAGATAGGCGGGTTCGTCAGACCCAGTACTTC
TRBD1	TRBJ2-7	.	TRBV6-2/TRBV6-3	CASSPLQGAMTEQYF	TGTGCCAGCAGTCCACTACAGGGGGCTATGACCGAGCAGTACTTC